This T cell receptor beta chain was sequenced in a study of T cell repertoires in cytomegalovirus infection. Turning to the study itself: Recently identified HLA-C-restricted CMV epitopes were used, and well-studied HLA-B-restricted CMV epitopes were used as well. It was the public TCR beta signatures that indicated both CMV infection and matching HLA type. Broader study findings: Dominating the ex vivo response were TCR beta clonotypes that were CMV-specific and HLA-C-restricted. Of the TCR beta families, the public ones yielded a cumulative frequency that identified carriers of CMV plus the relevant HLA.

The junction had 7 bases not matched to a gene; V was cut back by 4 bases and J by 6 bases. Germline assignment: CDR1 DFQATT and CDR2 SNEGSKA (reference sequence). There are 14 residues in the CDR3. Note on this clonotype: The target antigen is unknown.

TCRdb re-derived calls from the reads in MiXCR, one entry per CDR3 protein. This sample has about 570,000 distinct CDR3 sequences, with 35% to 50% found just once. The sequenced sample was cultured PBMCs, obtained from culture after CMV antigen stimulation. The origin of this receptor is a human donor in good health (CMV status not recorded). Some clones in this sample may be carry-over from other donors' samples. J is TRBJ2-1 and V is TRBV20-1; 9 bases map to TRBD2. The CDR3 coding sequence is TGCAGTGCTAAAGCTGCGGGGGGGCTCAATGAGCAGTTCTTC. Protein product: CSAKAAGGLNEQFF.